This T cell receptor (beta chain) stems from a study of vaccination effects on CD4 cells after COVID-19. This clone was picked up one time. Its antigen is unknown. Clones were read by immunoSEQ multiplex PCR, and TCRdb kept only the in-frame ones, dropping some. The table records roughly 26,000 clones, 75% to 80% of them present only once. CD4+ T cells specific for antigen were expanded with viral peptide pools by the ViraFEST assay before sequencing. Subsequent to 10 days of culture, CD4+ T cells were isolated. It was between March and December 2020 that the person had a SARS-CoV-2 infection confirmed by PCR. There are 16 residues in the CDR3. Per the germline V gene, CDR1 is SGHTA and CDR2 is FQGNSA. V trimming: 8 bases; J trimming: 2 bases; junction bases outside the gene matches: 13.

This TCR was sampled from a human donor who had a prior SARS-CoV-2 infection. Source: CD4+ T cells from PBMCs cultured with HCoV-NL63 spike peptides, taken before COVID-19 vaccination. The chain recombines TRBV7-2 with TRBJ2-5, with 8 bases identical to TRBD2. In DNA form, the CDR3 reads TGTGCCAGCTCCCCGGTAGGGACTAGTGTACAAGAGACCCAGTACTTC. It codes for CASSPVGTSVQETQYF.